This entry lists 29 T cell receptor beta chains sequenced from one sample in a study of blood T cell repertoires in COVID-19. Using immunoSEQ multiplex PCR, the repertoire was profiled, and TCRdb retains in-frame clones only, with some absent. The sample records roughly 68,000 clones, about nine tenths being singletons. The material sequenced was peripheral blood. These receptors were obtained from a woman over 75 with active COVID-19.

This clone was recorded only once. The chain couples TRBV6-5 to TRBJ1-2; 10 bases match TRBD1. The CDR3 has 13 residues. The germline V gene has CDR1 MNHEY and CDR2 SVGAGI. The V segment lost 8 bases and the J segment 7 bases; nucleotides outside the gene matches: 7. The CDR3 nucleotides are TGTGCCAGCGCCTCGGGACAGGGGCCTGGCTACACCTTC. Amino acids: CASASGQGPGYTF.

The V gene is TRBV5-1, the J gene TRBJ2-3; TRBD2 matches 14 bases. The J segment lost 3 bases and the V segment lost 3 bases, leaving 9 bases of the junction unmatched. This CDR3 is 18 amino acids long. From germline, CDR1 is SGHRS and CDR2 YFSETQ. The DNA of the CDR3 is TGCGCCAGCAGCTCGGGGACTAGCGGGAGAGTATGGACAGATACGCAGTATTTT. Translated: CASSSGTSGRVWTDTQYF.

This chain links TRBV18 with TRBJ2-1; 9 bases agree with TRBD2. V lost 1 base, J lost 7 bases, and 5 bases stayed unmatched. Germline V gives CDR1 KGHSH, CDR2 LQKENI. The CDR3 length is 15 residues. CDR3 sequence reads: CASSPLAGVGNEQFF. CDR3 nucleotide sequence: TGTGCCAGCTCACCACTAGCGGGAGTGGGAAATGAGCAGTTCTTC. The full variable domain, with the rest looked up from reference TRBV18 and TRBJ2-1, is NAGVMQNPRHLVRRRGQEARLRCSPMKGHSHVYWYRQLPEEGLKFMVYLQKENIIDESGMPKERFSAEFPKEGPSILRIQQVVRGDSAAYFCASSPLAGVGNEQFFGPGTRLTVL.

V and J are TRBV6-5 and TRBJ1-2; 12 nucleotides match TRBD1. The germline CDR1 and CDR2 sequences are MNHEY and SVGAGI. V lost 0 bases and J lost 8; bases outside the gene matches: 7. The CDR3 sequence is 16 residues long. CDR3 residues: CASSYSIGDRGQGYTF. The CDR3 DNA follows: TGTGCCAGCAGTTACTCGATAGGGGACAGGGGGCAGGGCTACACCTTC.

The chain has TRBV5-1 and TRBJ1-1, with TRBD1 matching over 9 bases. Germline V gives CDR1 SGHRS, CDR2 YFSETQ. The CDR3 is 15 residues long. The J segment lost 4 bases and the V segment lost 2 bases, leaving 6 bases of the junction unmatched. In DNA form, the CDR3 reads TGCGCCAGCAGCTTCACAGGGGGCGGGGGCACTGAAGCTTTCTTT. This codes for CASSFTGGGGTEAFF.

The chain has TRBV5-1 and TRBJ2-3; TRBD1 aligns across 9 bases. This CDR3 is 16 amino acids long. CDR1 is SGHRS, CDR2 YFSETQ, per germline. V was pared by 4 bases and J by 5 bases, with 11 bases of the junction left unmatched. For the CDR3, the DNA is TGCGCCAGCAGCCCCCAAGGGGGACAGGGCTTAGATACGCAGTATTTT. Protein product: CASSPQGGQGLDTQYF. Full variable domain (remainder filled in from reference TRBV5-1 and TRBJ2-3): KAGVTQTPRYLIKTRGQQVTLSCSPISGHRSVSWYQQTPGQGLQFLFEYFSETQRNKGNFPGRFSGRQFSNSRSEMNVSTLELGDSALYLCASSPQGGQGLDTQYFGPGTRLTVL.

The chain carries TRBV6-6 and TRBJ2-1; D remains ambiguous. From germline, CDR1 is MNHNY and CDR2 SVGAGI (reference sequence). Trimming took 1 base from V and 2 from J, leaving 6 bases between them. The CDR3 runs to 14 residues. The CDR3 nucleotides read TGTGCCAGCAGTTACTTGGCTGCCTACAATGAGCAGTTCTTC. This translates into CASSYLAAYNEQFF.

This clone was seen a single time. The rearrangement links TRBV10-1 to TRBJ2-3; D is unclear. CDR3 length: 16 amino acids. Trimming cost V 2 bases and J 2 bases, with 14 bases left between them. The germline CDR1 and CDR2 sequences are WNHNN and SYGVQD (reference sequence). In DNA form, the CDR3 reads TGCGCCAGCAGTGAGAGGCGGAGTGGAACCACAGATACGCAGTATTTT. Its protein is CASSERRSGTTDTQYF.

This chain joins TRBV12-3 or TRBV12-4 and TRBJ2-1; 7 nucleotides agree with TRBD1. The CDR3 is 13 amino acids. Trimming at V came to 6 bases and at J to 9 bases, leaving 8 bases not matched to a gene. CDR3 amino acids: CASSLVRDSEQFF. The CDR3 DNA sequence: TGTGCCAGCAGCCTTGTGAGGGACAGTGAGCAGTTCTTC.

The CDR3 bases are TGTGCCAGCTCCCCTTCGCCCCGGGAGCAGTTCTTC. Its protein is CASSPSPREQFF. The rearrangement uses TRBV18 and TRBJ2-1, with D unresolved. Germline assignment: CDR1 KGHSH and CDR2 LQKENI. The CDR3 length is 12 residues. V lost 6 bases to trimming and J lost 10 bases, with 13 bases between them.

The genes are TRBV10-3 and TRBJ2-5; 8 bases are shared with TRBD2. Trimming removed 10 bases from V and 5 bases from J; junction bases left unmatched: 15. Germline loops: CDR1 ENHRY, CDR2 SYGVKD. CDR3 length equals 15 residues. The CDR3 DNA reads TGTGCCACCCTGAAGGGAGCGGGAGAGTGGGAGACCCAGTACTTC. It translates to CATLKGAGEWETQYF.

The chain joins TRBV27 to TRBJ2-7, with TRBD1 as a possible D gene (5 bases). V lost 0 bases, J lost 5 bases, and 14 bases lay in between. The CDR3 consists of 15 residues. CDR1 and CDR2 from the germline V gene are MNHEY and SMNVEV (reference sequence). The CDR3 DNA follows: TGTGCCAGCAGTTTATCAAGGGGATCTGCCAACGAGCAGTACTTC. It yields the protein CASSLSRGSANEQYF.

The chain links TRBV28 to TRBJ2-7; TRBD1 aligns across 11 bases. Germline V lookup: CDR1 MDHEN, CDR2 SYDVKM. J lost 7 bases, V lost 5 bases, and 4 bases had no gene match. This CDR3 region has 13 residues. The DNA of the CDR3 is TGTGCCAGCAGTATCCGGGACAGGGGGGAGCAGTACTTC. Residues: CASSIRDRGEQYF. The full variable domain, completed using reference TRBV28 and TRBJ2-7, is DVKVTQSSRYLVKRTGEKVFLECVQDMDHENMFWYRQDPGLGLRLIYFSYDVKMKEKGDIPEGYSVSREKKERFSLILESASTNQTSMYLCASSIRDRGEQYFGPGTRLTVT.

The chain uses TRBV11-3 and TRBJ2-2, with D unresolved. Germline lookup yields CDR1 SGHNT and CDR2 YENEEA. Trimming shortened V by 1 base and J by 0 bases, and 3 bases separated the two germline ends. This CDR3 region has 14 residues. The CDR3 DNA reads as TGTGCCAGCAGCTTAGCGGCGAACACCGGGGAGCTGTTTTTT. Protein: CASSLAANTGELFF.

The J gene is TRBJ2-7, the V gene TRBV28, with 7 bases aligning to TRBD2. The CDR3 spans 16 residues. Germline lookup yields CDR1 MDHEN and CDR2 SYDVKM. V trimming: 3 bases; J trimming: 2 bases; junction bases outside the gene matches: 10. CDR3 nucleotides: TGTGCCAGCAGTTTTAGGGATCGGGAGGATCCCTACGAGCAGTACTTC. Translating gives CASSFRDREDPYEQYF.

The chain carries TRBV27 and TRBJ2-7, with TRBD2 matching over 7 bases. Germline-derived CDR1 and CDR2 are MNHEY and SMNVEV (reference sequence). The CDR3 loop spans 15 amino acids. The V and J ends lost 1 base and 1 base, in that order; junction bases with no gene match: 4. CDR3 region: CASSLFPSGSYEQYF. In DNA form, the CDR3 reads TGTGCCAGCAGTTTATTCCCTAGCGGTTCCTACGAGCAGTACTTC.

This chain joins TRBV5-1 and TRBJ1-1; D possibly corresponds to TRBD1 (5 bases). Germline-derived CDR1 and CDR2 are SGHRS and YFSETQ. The CDR3 consists of 17 residues. V shed 4 bases and J shed 1 base, with 20 bases lying between them. The CDR3 loop is CASSRLSLGGWNTEAFF. CDR3 DNA: TGCGCCAGCAGCCGATTATCACTGGGGGGATGGAACACTGAAGCTTTCTTT.

The V call is TRBV19, the J call TRBJ1-1; no clear D gene. Germline loops: CDR1 LNHDA, CDR2 SQIVND (reference sequence). This CDR3 is built from 15 residues. The germline V and J ends were trimmed by 3 bases and 6 bases, with 17 bases remaining between them. This CDR3 is CASSMGRAADAEAFF. The CDR3 region has the DNA TGTGCCAGTAGTATGGGTCGAGCGGCGGACGCTGAAGCTTTCTTT.

The V call is TRBV7-2, the J call TRBJ2-1, with 12 nucleotides matching TRBD2. CDR1 is SGHTA, CDR2 FQGNSA, per germline. The CDR3 runs to 17 residues. V lost 5 bases to trimming and J lost 7 bases; unmatched junction nucleotides: 12. The CDR3 sequence: CASSVPSLAGGPNEQFF. As DNA, the CDR3 is TGTGCCAGCAGCGTACCTTCTCTAGCGGGAGGGCCTAATGAGCAGTTCTTC.

In this sample, this clone turned up once. The chain uses TRBV28 and TRBJ2-5; TRBD1 matches 9 bases. The CDR3 totals 15 residues. CDR1 is MDHEN and CDR2 is SYDVKM in the germline V gene. The junction had 1 base not matched to a gene; V was cut back by 1 base and J by 1 base. DNA for the CDR3: TGTGCCAGCAGTTTATACAGGGGGCTCCAAGAGACCCAGTACTTC. It translates to CASSLYRGLQETQYF.

The CDR3 DNA sequence: TGTGCCAGCTCATCTGCAGGGAACACTGAAGCTTTCTTT. Translation: CASSSAGNTEAFF. V gene TRBV18 combines with J gene TRBJ1-1; D ambiguous. CDR3 length: 13 residues. Trimming removed 5 bases at V and 1 base at J, with 8 bases between. CDR1 KGHSH and CDR2 LQKENI come from the germline V gene.

The chain uses TRBV5-4 and TRBJ2-4, with unresolved D. The CDR3 is 15 amino acids. From germline, CDR1 is SGHNT and CDR2 YYREEE (reference sequence). Trimming stripped 4 bases from V and 1 base from J, with 12 bases between. The CDR3 region has the DNA TGTGCCAGCAGCGCGCAAGGCGGCGCCAAAAACATTCAGTACTTC. Its translation: CASSAQGGAKNIQYF.

J is TRBJ2-7 and V is TRBV7-2; the match to TRBD2 covers 10 bases. This CDR3 contains 14 residues. The trim removed 1 base at V and 7 bases at J, leaving 4 bases unmatched. Germline CDR1 and CDR2: SGHTA and FQGNSA. DNA for the CDR3: TGTGCCAGCAGCTTAGGCCCAGCGGGAGGGGAGCAGTACTTC. Translated: CASSLGPAGGEQYF.

The table lists this clone with a few counts. V and J are TRBV19 and TRBJ1-1; TRBD1 agrees at 9 bases. Germline assignment: CDR1 LNHDA and CDR2 SQIVND (reference sequence). Trimming removed 4 bases from V and 1 base from J; junction bases left unmatched: 16. The CDR3 extends over 19 amino acids. The CDR3 sequence: CASSTGQGRLSSGNTEAFF. CDR3 nucleotide sequence: TGTGCCAGTAGTACGGGACAGGGCCGGCTGTCTAGTGGGAACACTGAAGCTTTCTTT.

This clone has a handful of counts. The chain carries TRBV21-1 and TRBJ2-7; no DNA check was done on the table's D call, TRBD2. TRBV21-1 is shown as a pseudogene. The CDR3 is made up of 13 amino acids. This chain's CDR3 is CASSKGGMGEQYF. The CDR3 nucleotides read TGTGCCAGCAGCAAGGGGGGAATGGGCGAGCAGTACTTC.

The chain links TRBV27 to TRBJ2-1, with 8 bases identical to TRBD1. Germline assignment: CDR1 MNHEY and CDR2 SMNVEV (reference sequence). The CDR3 sequence is 15 residues long. With 3 bases clipped from V and 4 bases from J, the junction kept 5 bases outside the gene matches. CDR3 loop: CASSFQGAGYNEQFF. The CDR3, as DNA: TGTGCCAGCAGTTTCCAGGGGGCCGGTTACAATGAGCAGTTCTTC.

The rearrangement joins TRBV30 to TRBJ1-4; a weak D match, TRBD1 (6 bases). V was clipped by 8 bases and J by 8 bases, with 12 bases between them. This CDR3 spans 11 amino acids. The V gene's germline CDR1 is GTSNPN and CDR2 SVGIG (reference sequence). CDR3 loop: CALERGEKLFF. In DNA, the CDR3 is TGTGCCCTCGAGAGGGGGGAAAAACTGTTTTTT.

The V call is TRBV27, the J call TRBJ2-1; D gene ambiguous. The CDR3 is made up of 11 amino acids. Per the germline V gene, CDR1 is MNHEY and CDR2 is SMNVEV (reference sequence). Trimming removed 2 bases at V and 10 bases at J, with 6 bases between. The CDR3 loop reads CASSLKSEQFF. The CDR3, as DNA: TGTGCCAGCAGTTTAAAATCAGAGCAGTTCTTC.

The J gene is TRBJ2-1, the V gene TRBV7-6; 11 bases align to TRBD1. The CDR3 has 15 residues. The germline V gene has CDR1 SGHVS and CDR2 FNYEAQ. The trim removed 6 bases at V and 8 bases at J, leaving 9 bases unmatched. The CDR3 sequence is CASRTRDRGFYEQFF. DNA for the CDR3: TGTGCCAGCAGAACCCGGGACAGGGGGTTCTATGAGCAGTTCTTC.